This passage covers 28 T cell receptor beta chains from one sample sequenced in a study of blood T cell repertoires in COVID-19. Only in-frame clones appear in the TCRdb table, and some are missing; sequencing was by immunoSEQ multiplex PCR. Here the sample spans about 150,000 clones, around 92% being singletons. Sample: peripheral blood. Receptors were obtained from a man in his sixties with acute or convalescent COVID-19.

The V call is TRBV6-6, the J call TRBJ1-1; D not certain. Germline V gives CDR1 MNHNY, CDR2 SVGAGI (reference sequence). V was trimmed by 2 bases and J by 3 bases, leaving 7 bases between them. CDR3 length: 13 amino acids. CDR3 sequence reads: CASSYGGDTEAFF. The CDR3 DNA follows: TGTGCCAGCAGTTACGGCGGGGACACTGAAGCTTTCTTT.

J is TRBJ1-6 and V is TRBV13; TRBD1 agrees at 8 bases. Germline CDR1 and CDR2: PRHDT and FYEKMQ (reference sequence). The CDR3 loop spans 14 amino acids. V lost 3 bases, J lost 6 bases, and 1 base stayed unmatched. In DNA form, the CDR3 reads TGTGCCAGCAGCTTTGGACAGGGTAATTCACCCCTCCACTTT. Amino acid sequence: CASSFGQGNSPLHF. Full variable domain (rest looked up from reference TRBV13 and TRBJ1-6): AAGVIQSPRHLIKEKRETATLKCYPIPRHDTVYWYQQGPGQDPQFLISFYEKMQSDKGSIPDRFSAQQFSDYHSELNMSSLELGDSALYFCASSFGQGNSPLHFGNGTRLTVT.

The V gene is TRBV5-3, the J gene TRBJ2-3; D gene unclear. TRBV5-3 carries the ORF label, with uncertain function. This CDR3 has 11 residues. The V gene lost 0 bases and the J gene lost 9 bases, with 5 bases spanning the gap. CDR3: CARSLVETQYF. The DNA for the CDR3 is TGTGCCAGAAGCTTGGTAGAGACGCAGTATTTT.

As for this clone: Other DNA sequences of this sample code for an identical CDR3. The gene calls are TRBV5-1 and TRBJ1-5; D perhaps matches TRBD1 (6 bases). V was clipped by 0 bases and J by 6 bases, with 13 bases between them. There are 15 residues in the CDR3. CDR1 is SGHRS and CDR2 is YFSETQ in the germline V gene. The DNA of the CDR3 is TGCGCCAGCAGCTTGGAGGGGGGGCAGGGTCAGCCCCAGCATTTT. This gives the protein CASSLEGGQGQPQHF.

V gene TRBV5-1 combines with J gene TRBJ2-7; possible D gene TRBD1, 6 bases. Per the germline V gene, CDR1 is SGHRS and CDR2 is YFSETQ. V was clipped by 4 bases and J by 3 bases, with 11 bases between them. This CDR3 spans 13 amino acids. CDR3 residues: CASSTSTGYEQYF. CDR3 in DNA: TGCGCCAGCAGCACCTCGACAGGCTACGAGCAGTACTTC.

This chain links TRBV19 with TRBJ1-2; D is perhaps TRBD1 (6 bases). The CDR3 loop spans 15 amino acids. V was cut by 6 bases and J by 2 bases, with 16 bases left in between. The V gene's germline CDR1 is LNHDA and CDR2 SQIVND (reference sequence). CDR3 bases: TGTGCCAGTAGCTTATTGGGGGCAGGGAACTATGGCTACACCTTC. Translated: CASSLLGAGNYGYTF.

J is TRBJ1-1 and V is TRBV12-3 or TRBV12-4, with TRBD1 matching 7 bases. The CDR3 runs to 12 residues. The J segment lost 7 bases and the V segment lost 3 bases, leaving 2 bases of the junction unmatched. This CDR3 reads CASSFRTGEAFF. CDR3 DNA sequence: TGTGCCAGCAGTTTTCGGACAGGTGAAGCTTTCTTT.

This CDR3 reads CAIRPGEGGGYEQYF. In nucleotides, the CDR3 is TGTGCCATCAGGCCCGGGGAGGGAGGGGGATACGAGCAGTACTTC. The chain links TRBV10-3 to TRBJ2-7; D may be TRBD2 (7 bases). CDR3 length: 15 amino acids. Germline lookup yields CDR1 ENHRY and CDR2 SYGVKD. V gave up 6 bases and J gave up 4 bases, with 19 bases separating them.

The chain joins TRBV4-3 to TRBJ2-3; no definite D call. CDR1 and CDR2 from the germline V gene are LGHNA and YSLEER. Trimming removed 6 bases at V and 6 bases at J, with 10 bases between. The CDR3 consists of 12 residues. The CDR3 coding sequence is TGCGCCAGCAGTCAAAATGAGGATACGCAGTATTTT. Translated, it gives CASSQNEDTQYF.

This chain links TRBV5-6 with TRBJ2-7; 8 bases match TRBD1. CDR1 SGHDT and CDR2 YYEEEE come from the germline V gene. The CDR3 runs to 12 residues. Trimming took 2 bases from V and 6 from J; bases not matched to a gene: 1. This CDR3 is CASSLTGGEQYF. The CDR3 coding sequence is TGTGCCAGCAGCTTAACAGGGGGCGAGCAGTACTTC.

This rearrangement joins TRBV6-5 to TRBJ1-1; D may be TRBD1 (6 bases). The germline V and J ends were trimmed by 6 bases and 0 bases, with 14 bases remaining between them. This CDR3 has 15 amino acids. The germline V gene has CDR1 MNHEY and CDR2 SVGAGI. The CDR3 is CASRDSPTLNTEAFF. In DNA form, the CDR3 reads TGTGCCAGCAGGGACAGTCCTACCTTGAACACTGAAGCTTTCTTT.

J is TRBJ1-1 and V is TRBV27; tentatively, D is TRBD1 (5 bases). Germline V gene sequence: CDR1 MNHEY, CDR2 SMNVEV (reference sequence). Trimming shortened V by 0 bases and J by 3 bases, and 8 bases separated the two germline ends. The CDR3 sequence is 14 residues long. The CDR3 loop reads CASSLSKGYTEAFF. The CDR3 DNA is TGTGCCAGCAGTTTATCGAAGGGGTACACTGAAGCTTTCTTT.

This clone occurred once. The rearrangement links TRBV24-1 to TRBJ1-2, with 9 bases aligning to TRBD1. V gave up 8 bases and J gave up 3 bases; unmatched junction bases: 9. CDR1 is KGHDR, CDR2 SFDVKD, per germline. The CDR3 totals 15 residues. CDR3 in amino acids: CATTERTGADYGYTF. For the CDR3, the DNA is TGTGCCACCACAGAACGGACAGGGGCTGACTATGGCTACACCTTC.

The CDR3 DNA reads TGTGCCAGTGCTGGGGCCTTCAGCAATGGGCAGTACTTC. It encodes CASAGAFSNGQYF. V is TRBV3-1 (or the pseudogene TRBV3-2) and J is TRBJ2-7; D possibly corresponds to TRBD1 (5 bases). V lost 9 bases and J lost 9, with 21 bases in between. The V gene's germline CDR1 is LGHDT and CDR2 YNNKEL (reference sequence). There are 13 residues in the CDR3.

This clone came up a few times. J is TRBJ1-1 and V is TRBV12-3 or TRBV12-4; unclear D gene. The CDR3 extends over 13 amino acids. CDR3 amino acids: CASRDRLGTEAFF. The CDR3 DNA follows: TGTGCAAGCCGGGATCGACTCGGCACTGAAGCTTTCTTT.

This rearrangement joins TRBV2 to TRBJ2-7; 8 bases are shared with TRBD1. Germline trimming cut 8 bases from V and 3 bases from J; bases unmatched to any gene: 6. There are 13 residues in the CDR3. Germline assignment: CDR1 SNHLY and CDR2 FYNNEI. CDR3 DNA sequence: TGTGCCAGCCTGACCACAGGGGGCTACGAGCAGTACTTC. It translates to CASLTTGGYEQYF.

The V and J genes are TRBV6-2 or TRBV6-3 and TRBJ1-5; D is unclear. The germline V gene encodes CDR1 MNHEY and CDR2 SVGEGT. CDR3 length: 13 residues. Deletions cut 6 bases from V and 3 bases from J, with 9 bases between. This CDR3 is CASSREFNQPQHF. The CDR3 bases are TGTGCCAGCAGCCGGGAGTTCAATCAGCCCCAGCATTTT.

This chain connects TRBV7-2 to TRBJ1-2, with a tentative D call TRBD1 (6 bases). The CDR3 consists of 15 residues. The germline CDR1 and CDR2 sequences are SGHTA and FQGNSA. Deletions cut 4 bases from V and 8 bases from J, with 20 bases between. In DNA, the CDR3 is TGTGCCAGCAGCTCGTCACAGGGAGTCGTAGGCGGCTACACCTTC. This sequence encodes CASSSSQGVVGGYTF. Combining the CDR3 with reference TRBV7-2 and TRBJ1-2 gives the whole variable domain GAGVSQSPSNKVTEKGKDVELRCDPISGHTALYWYRQSLGQGLEFLIYFQGNSAPDKSGLPSDRFSAERTGGSVSTLTIQRTQQEDSAVYLCASSSSQGVVGGYTFGSGTRLTVV.

This rearrangement joins TRBV6-5 to TRBJ1-1, with D tentatively TRBD1 (6 bases). The CDR3 has 14 residues. CDR1 MNHEY and CDR2 SVGAGI come from the germline V gene. The V and J ends lost 6 bases and 0 bases respectively, with 11 bases between them. The CDR3 region is CASRPGQMNTEAFF. The CDR3 bases are TGTGCCAGCAGACCGGGACAAATGAACACTGAAGCTTTCTTT.

This sequence joins TRBV11-2 and TRBJ1-1; a possible D gene is TRBD1 (5 bases). CDR1 SGHAT and CDR2 FQNNGV come from the germline V gene. Deletions cut 5 bases from V and 4 bases from J, with 14 bases between. The CDR3 is 14 residues long. The CDR3 DNA follows: TGTGCCAGCAGCGCGAAAGGGGATCGCACTGAAGCTTTCTTT. This codes for CASSAKGDRTEAFF.

V gene TRBV7-9 combines with J gene TRBJ2-3, with 9 bases that match TRBD1. This CDR3 has 14 residues. V trimming: 5 bases; J trimming: 0 bases; junction bases outside the gene matches: 0. In germline, CDR1 is SEHNR, CDR2 FQNEAQ (reference sequence). The CDR3 DNA reads as TGTGCCAGCAGCGGGACAGGGAGCACAGATACGCAGTATTTT. This gives the protein CASSGTGSTDTQYF.

This clone was recorded once. The CDR3 here is CASSLGGQGAVNEAFF. The CDR3 nucleotides read TGTGCCAGCAGCTTGGGGGGACAGGGGGCCGTGAATGAAGCTTTCTTT. The genes are TRBV5-6 and TRBJ1-1; 12 bases are a match to TRBD1. CDR3 length: 16 amino acids. The J segment lost 7 bases and the V segment lost 0 bases, leaving 7 bases of the junction unmatched. Germline V gene sequence: CDR1 SGHDT, CDR2 YYEEEE.

This clone was detected many times. This chain joins TRBV27 and TRBJ1-1, with D perhaps matching TRBD1 (5 bases). The germline gives CDR1 MNHEY, CDR2 SMNVEV (reference sequence). This CDR3 is 15 amino acids long. Trimming pared 7 bases from V and 4 bases from J, leaving 19 bases between. The CDR3 protein is CASTPLGRVPTEAFF. CDR3 coding DNA: TGTGCCAGCACACCTCTAGGCAGGGTGCCCACTGAAGCTTTCTTT.

This chain connects TRBV4-2 to TRBJ1-2, with 9 bases matching TRBD1. The CDR3 consists of 15 residues. V trimming: 6 bases; J trimming: 3 bases; junction bases outside the gene matches: 8. The germline V gene encodes CDR1 LGHNA and CDR2 YNFKEQ. CDR3 sequence reads: CASRRGQGGDYGYTF. CDR3 in DNA: TGTGCCAGCAGAAGGGGACAGGGTGGAGACTATGGCTACACCTTC.

The chain joins TRBV5-1 to TRBJ1-1; TRBD1 agrees at 7 bases. This CDR3 has 18 amino acids. The germline V gene has CDR1 SGHRS and CDR2 YFSETQ. The J segment lost 4 bases and the V segment lost 1 base, leaving 16 bases of the junction unmatched. The CDR3 here is CASSLLPGQVKKGTEAFF. CDR3 bases: TGCGCCAGCAGCTTGCTCCCCGGACAGGTAAAGAAAGGCACTGAAGCTTTCTTT.

The chain recombines TRBV5-1 with TRBJ2-5, with a tentative D call TRBD1 (6 bases). The V and J ends lost 4 bases and 1 base respectively, with 11 bases between them. CDR1 is SGHRS, CDR2 YFSETQ, per germline. The CDR3 totals 14 residues. CDR3 bases: TGCGCCAGCAGCATAGGGACAATCCAAGAGACCCAGTACTTC. This encodes CASSIGTIQETQYF.

The table lists this clone with a few counts. The chain uses TRBV6-5 and TRBJ2-7; possibly TRBD1 for D (6 bases). This CDR3 region has 15 residues. The V and J ends lost 3 bases and 2 bases respectively, with 14 bases between them. Germline-derived CDR1 and CDR2 are MNHEY and SVGAGI. The CDR3 DNA reads TGTGCCAGCAGTTATAGTCAGGGGCGGACCTACGAGCAGTACTTC. Translating it yields CASSYSQGRTYEQYF.

The chain is built from TRBV4-3 and TRBJ2-2, with TRBD1 identical over 7 bases. Per germline, CDR1 LGHNA and CDR2 YSLEER. This CDR3 is 19 amino acids long. J was trimmed by 1 base and V by 1 base; bases with no gene match: 12. CDR3 bases: TGCGCCAGCAGCCAAGCCTCCCTACAGGGGAAGGGGAACACCGGGGAGCTGTTTTTT. Amino acid sequence: CASSQASLQGKGNTGELFF.